This T cell receptor beta chain was captured by sequencing in a study of shared clonotypes between healthy human individuals. The V and J ends lost 8 bases and 11 bases, in that order; junction bases with no gene match: 15. Germline CDR1 and CDR2: LGHNA and YSLEER. The CDR3 runs to 15 residues. TCRdb's table, derived via immunoSEQ multiplex PCR, lists solely in-frame clones and lacks some. This table holds some 2.3 million clones, approximately 93% found once. Splitting of CD4+ cells produced CD45RA+ naive and CD45RA-negative memory subsets. The sample comprised naive CD4+ T cells from PBMCs. The subset was: CD45RA+ positively selected. The sequence was obtained from a man younger than 35 in good health. Some clones in this sample may be carry-over from other donors' samples. This chain uses TRBV4-3 with TRBJ2-4, with TRBD2 matching 10 bases. Written as DNA, the CDR3 is TGCGCCAGCGGCCGAACGAGGGGGACTAGCGACTTTCAGTACTTC. It is translated as CASGRTRGTSDFQYF.